These T cell receptor beta chains were read from a single sample in a study of blood T cell repertoires in COVID-19. Sequencing was performed with immunoSEQ multiplex PCR; in TCRdb, only in-frame clones are kept and a portion is missing. The sample includes roughly 200,000 clones, about 78% of them seen just once. Sequencing used peripheral blood. Receptor source: a woman between 50 and 59 years old with active or convalescent COVID-19. CDR3s include the opening cysteine and the closing phenylalanine or tryptophan. The D gene is left open where the match is weak. The size field is filled for only some rows; it gives once, few, many or a size class.

>TRBD1|TRBJ1-2|NA|15|TRBV4-2
CASSPRDRTNYGYTF
TGTGCCAGCAGCCCCCGGGACAGAACTAACTATGGCTACACCTTC
>TRBD2|TRBJ2-3|NA|16|TRBV19
CATGIVRGGLSDTQYF
TGTGCCACCGGCATAGTGCGGGGGGGCCTCTCAGATACGCAGTATTTT
>NA|TRBJ2-5|NA|14|TRBV5-6
CASSRRDWGETQYF
TGTGCCAGCAGCAGGCGGGATTGGGGAGAGACCCAGTACTTC
>NA|TRBJ1-3|NA|16|TRBV7-3
CASSLVGPKEGNTIYF
TGTGCCAGCAGCTTAGTTGGCCCCAAGGAGGGAAACACCATATATTTT
>TRBD1|TRBJ1-2|NA|14|TRBV5-1
CASSLGQGDYGYTF
TGCGCCAGCTCTCTGGGACAGGGAGACTATGGCTACACCTTC
>NA|TRBJ1-1|few|13|TRBV18
CASSPTENTEAFF
TGTGCCAGCTCTCCGACAGAGAACACTGAAGCTTTCTTT
>NA|TRBJ2-2|NA|15|TRBV27
CASSLYTSRTGELFF
TGTGCCAGCAGTTTATATACTAGCCGAACCGGGGAGCTGTTTTTT
>NA|TRBJ2-2|NA|15|TRBV7-2
CASSANSADTGELFF
TGTGCCAGCAGCGCCAACTCTGCCGACACCGGGGAGCTGTTTTTT
>NA|TRBJ2-3|NA|12|TRBV25-1
CASSATGDTQYF
TGTGCCAGCAGCGCAACAGGGGATACGCAGTATTTT
>NA|TRBJ2-1|NA|13|TRBV21-1
CASSRTSYDEQFF
TGTGCCAGCAGCAGGACTAGCTACGATGAGCAGTTCTTC
>NA|TRBJ2-3|NA|14|TRBV27
CASSPLRSTDTQYF
TGTGCCAGCAGCCCCCTGCGGAGCACAGATACGCAGTATTTT
>NA|TRBJ2-3|NA|15|TRBV30
CAWSHPVRGTDTQYF
TGTGCCTGGAGTCATCCCGTCCGGGGCACAGATACGCAGTATTTT
>NA|TRBJ2-2|NA|14|TRBV30
CAWRRGTASWELFF
TGTGCCTGGAGGCGCGGGACGGCGTCGTGGGAGCTGTTTTTT